A single T cell receptor (beta chain) is shown here with its context. The antigen is unknown. Sequencing used immunoSEQ multiplex PCR; TCRdb keeps in-frame clones, though not all of them. The data show tens of thousands of clones, 92% seen once. The CDR3 length is 12 residues. Between the trimmed V and J ends, which lost 2 bases and 6 bases, there was a span of 7 bases. This specimen comes from a study of T cell responses to AZD1222 COVID-19 vaccine. Broader study findings: Sampling captured repertoires only after the peak T cell response. Variant regions that are unmutated are reportedly the target of nearly half of spike-specific TCRs. Seropositive AZD1222 recipients at baseline numbered only five or six.

The sequence derives from an adult who received the AZD1222 COVID-19 vaccine. The V gene is TRBV12-3 or TRBV12-4, the J gene TRBJ1-2; D remains ambiguous. Sample: peripheral blood, taken 28 days after the second AZD1222 dose. The CDR3 sequence: CASSLIPDGYTF. CDR3 nucleotide sequence: TGTGCCAGCAGTTTAATTCCTGATGGCTACACCTTC.